This T cell receptor (beta chain) was identified during a study of T cells in Graves' hyperthyroidism and ophthalmopathy. Whole-study results and caveats: Prediction of ophthalmopathy progression came a median around 7.1 months pre-onset.

V was clipped by 2 bases and J by 0 bases, with 4 bases between them. CDR1 is MDHEN, CDR2 SYDVKM, per germline. CDR3 length: 14 residues. Those with hyperthyroidism were 18 to 65 years old, newly diagnosed, and ill for under 2 months. The study excluded patients with uncontrolled infection, other autoimmune disease, pregnancy or lactation. From more than 9 ml of fresh peripheral blood, PBMCs were isolated. RNA transcripts gave rise to amplified TCR beta CDR3 regions. The HTBI primer set served for first-round RT-PCR of the TCR CDR3. TCRdb reprocessed the multiplex PCR reads via MiXCR and lists one record per CDR3 protein. The sample has around 440,000 distinct CDR3 sequences; 15% to 18% are singletons. This clonotype was picked up many times. Its cognate antigen is unknown.

This receptor was taken from a young woman with Graves' hyperthyroidism. Sequencing was done on a sample of blood. The V and J genes are TRBV28 and TRBJ1-4; D is unresolved. The CDR3 DNA is TGTGCCAGCAGTTTACTTGCAACTAATGAAAAACTGTTTTTT. Its translation is CASSLLATNEKLFF.